This T cell receptor beta chain was sequenced in a study of cytomegalovirus exposure and HLA in healthy donors. The study, taken as a whole, reports: In an earlier analysis, about 90% or about 30%: the productive usage of most TCR beta V segments. A later analysis revealed that TCR association rates differed between HLA loci, peaking at DRB1 and bottoming out at HLA-C.

PCR used 60 Vbeta primers and 13 Jbeta primers. Clones were read by immunoSEQ multiplex PCR, and TCRdb kept only the in-frame ones, dropping some. Here the sample spans about 120,000 clones, around four fifths being singletons. This CDR3 has 15 residues. V shed 3 bases and J 6 bases; nucleotides not matched to a gene: 9. CDR1 is ENHRY, CDR2 SYGVKD, per germline. This clone was recorded once. No antigen is known for it. This receptor was identified in a man aged 35 to 55 in good health and CMV-seronegative. The genes are TRBV10-3 and TRBJ2-7; TRBD1 matches 9 bases. The sequencing sample was made of PBMCs. Written as DNA, the CDR3 is TGTGCCATCAGTGACAGGACAGGGGTGGTTCGCGAGCAGTACTTC. Protein sequence: CAISDRTGVVREQYF.